This T cell receptor (beta chain) originates from a study of shared clonotypes between healthy human individuals. Turning to the study itself: Each donor contributed plates that comprised three CD4 naive, three CD4 memory, two CD8 naive and one CD8 memory. Study-wide points: What limited the represented genetic and exposure-history diversity was the small number of donors. Shared across a few donors were roughly 4.8% of the naive CD4 clonotypes.

Concerning this clone itself: Its target is unknown.

V lost 0 bases to trimming and J lost 7 bases; unmatched junction nucleotides: 9. The germline gives CDR1 LNHDA, CDR2 SQIVND (reference sequence). This CDR3 has 16 residues. At a deep level, the assay was run. The assay was immunoSEQ multiplex PCR, and TCRdb's table has in-frame clones only and misses some. The data show 2 million to 2.5 million clones, with just over 90% seen just once and about 0.39% held by the top ten. The clonotype was recovered from a young man in good health. Some clones in this sample may be carry-over from other donors' samples. J is TRBJ1-5 and V is TRBV19; 7 bases match TRBD1. Source material: naive CD4+ T cells from PBMCs. Subset meaning: CD45RA+ positively selected. DNA of the CDR3: TGTGCCAGTAGTATAGACCAGAGACAGGGAGCACAGCCCCAGCATTTT. This gives the protein CASSIDQRQGAQPQHF.